This passage covers 16 T cell receptor beta chains from one sample sequenced in a study of blood T cell repertoires in COVID-19. This table comes from immunoSEQ multiplex PCR, and its TCRdb copy is limited to in-frame clones, with some not included. Found here are roughly 63,000 clones, approximately 88% of them singletons; the top ten hold 2% to 2.5%. The sample taken for sequencing was peripheral blood. Every receptor here comes from a human donor in a cohort sampled during active COVID-19.

The V and J genes are TRBV7-2 and TRBJ2-3; 9 bases line up with TRBD1. The CDR3 covers 16 residues. CDR1 and CDR2 (germline): SGHTA, FQGNSA. V trimming: 5 bases; J trimming: 4 bases; junction bases outside the gene matches: 10. CDR3 residues: CASSTTGTGLPDTQYF. The CDR3 DNA reads TGTGCCAGCAGCACGACCGGGACAGGGTTGCCAGATACGCAGTATTTT.

The rearrangement links TRBV9 to TRBJ1-6; 8 positions agree with TRBD1. Trimming cost V 3 bases and J 8 bases; bases outside gene matches: 7. This CDR3 is built from 15 residues. Germline V gives CDR1 SGDLS, CDR2 YYNGEE. Here the CDR3 reads CASSARGTGDSPLHF. The CDR3 DNA sequence: TGTGCCAGCAGCGCGAGGGGGACAGGTGATTCACCCCTCCACTTT.

This sequence joins TRBV24-1 and TRBJ2-3; D gene uncertain. This CDR3 has 14 amino acids. With 5 bases removed from V and 2 bases from J, the gap between germline ends came to 10 bases. From germline, CDR1 is KGHDR and CDR2 SFDVKD. CDR3 bases: TGTGCCACCAGTGCTGCCACTAACACAGATACGCAGTATTTT. This codes for CATSAATNTDTQYF.

The chain carries TRBV28 and TRBJ2-7, with D possibly matching TRBD2 (5 bases). CDR1 and CDR2 (germline): MDHEN, SYDVKM. The CDR3 length is 16 residues. Trimming shortened V by 5 bases and J by 3 bases, and 20 bases separated the two germline ends. The CDR3 DNA reads TGTGCCAGCAGTCTTACCCCCGGGAAGGCGAGCTACGAGCAGTACTTC. Translation: CASSLTPGKASYEQYF.

The chain is built from TRBV24-1 and TRBJ1-2; possibly TRBD1 for D (5 bases). CDR1 is KGHDR, CDR2 SFDVKD, per germline. CDR3 size: 14 residues. Deletions cut 2 bases from V and 8 bases from J, with 14 bases between. The CDR3, as DNA: TGTGCCACCAGTGATTACGCTGGGGCTGGGGGCTACACCTTC. Amino acid sequence: CATSDYAGAGGYTF.

The chain employs TRBV7-2 and TRBJ1-2; TRBD1 agrees at 8 bases. The CDR3 length is 14 residues. With 3 bases clipped from V and 7 bases from J, the junction kept 7 bases outside the gene matches. The germline V gene has CDR1 SGHTA and CDR2 FQGNSA. The CDR3 here is CASSLGQGAIGYTF. Here the CDR3 DNA reads TGTGCCAGCAGCTTGGGGCAGGGGGCGATTGGCTACACCTTC.

V and J are TRBV6-5 and TRBJ2-6; 7 nucleotides match TRBD1. Germline CDR1 and CDR2: MNHEY and SVGAGI. V was clipped by 6 bases and J by 0 bases; unmatched bases: 2. There are 15 residues in the CDR3. CDR3 bases: TGTGCCAGCAGCCGGGACAGCTCTGGGGCCAACGTCCTGACTTTC. Its protein is CASSRDSSGANVLTF.

Comments on this clone: The same CDR3 arises from other DNA sequences in this sample as well. The chain links TRBV5-1 to TRBJ2-5; D gene ambiguous. The CDR3 runs to 11 residues. V was clipped by 4 bases and J by 2 bases, with 3 bases between them. Germline V CDR1 and CDR2: SGHRS, YFSETQ. The chain's CDR3 is CASSLQETQYF. The DNA of the CDR3 is TGCGCCAGCAGCCTTCAAGAGACCCAGTACTTC.

The V call is TRBV2, the J call TRBJ2-3; D possibly corresponds to TRBD1 (6 bases). Trimming shortened V by 10 bases and J by 1 base, and 18 bases separated the two germline ends. The V gene's germline CDR1 is SNHLY and CDR2 FYNNEI. The CDR3 length is 15 residues. CDR3 in DNA: TGTGCCACCTCGAAAGGGGGTCTAGGCACAGATACGCAGTATTTT. It specifies CATSKGGLGTDTQYF.

This clone was seen a few times. The chain links TRBV2 to TRBJ1-4, with D unclear. The CDR3 is 14 amino acids. The V and J ends lost 4 bases and 5 bases respectively, with 11 bases between them. Germline V gene lookup returns CDR1 SNHLY and CDR2 FYNNEI. The CDR3, as DNA: TGTGCCAGCAGTGCAATCCAGGTCAATGAAAAACTGTTTTTT. Translation gives CASSAIQVNEKLFF.

V usage is TRBV9 and J usage is TRBJ1-2, with TRBD1 as a possible D gene (5 bases). This CDR3 comprises 14 residues. The germline V gene encodes CDR1 SGDLS and CDR2 YYNGEE. V gave up 0 bases and J gave up 5 bases, with 11 bases separating them. The DNA for the CDR3 is TGTGCCAGCAGCGTAGTTGCAGGGCCATATGGCTACACCTTC. Protein: CASSVVAGPYGYTF.

J is TRBJ1-2 and V is TRBV5-5; 9 bases are a match to TRBD1. Germline V gene sequence: CDR1 SGHKS, CDR2 YYEKEE (reference sequence). The CDR3 is made up of 16 amino acids. V dropped 2 bases and J dropped 5; count of bases not matched to a gene: 10. The CDR3 loop reads CASSFAPGQGKYGYTF. CDR3 nucleotides: TGTGCCAGCAGCTTCGCGCCGGGACAGGGAAAGTATGGCTACACCTTC.

Notes on this clone: One end of the junction varies from germline; a read error may be responsible. The chain combines TRBV7-9 with TRBJ2-7; 12 positions match TRBD2. The CDR3 is 14 amino acids. Germline values: CDR1 SEHNR, CDR2 FQNEAQ (reference sequence). The CDR3 DNA is TGTGCCAGCAGCCTAGCGGGGGGGCCCTACGAGCAGTACTTC. This gives the protein CASSLAGGPYEQYF.

This clone was observed a few times. This chain uses TRBV14 with TRBJ1-3, with D unclear. Trimming removed 1 base at V and 4 bases at J, with 5 bases between. CDR3 size: 13 residues. Germline V CDR1 and CDR2: SGHDN, FVKESK. The CDR3 is CASSQAAGNTIYF. Written as DNA, the CDR3 is TGTGCCAGCAGCCAAGCAGCGGGAAACACCATATATTTT.

The chain combines TRBV18 with TRBJ2-6; D call uncertain. Germline CDR1 and CDR2: KGHSH and LQKENI. This CDR3 spans 14 amino acids. Trimming took 3 bases from V and 1 from J, leaving 4 bases between them. The CDR3 loop reads CASSPMSGANVLTF. The DNA for the CDR3 is TGTGCCAGCTCACCCATGTCTGGGGCCAACGTCCTGACTTTC.

The V call is TRBV5-6, the J call TRBJ1-1; tentatively, D is TRBD1 (6 bases). The CDR3 covers 13 residues. Deletions cut 4 bases from V and 1 base from J, with 8 bases between. Looked up from germline, CDR1 is SGHDT and CDR2 is YYEEEE. CDR3 residues: CASSLRGNTEAFF. The CDR3 DNA follows: TGTGCCAGCAGCCTCAGGGGGAACACTGAAGCTTTCTTT.